Given below is one T cell receptor (beta chain) in context. This specimen comes from a study of cytomegalovirus exposure and HLA in healthy donors. The PCR made use of 60 Vbeta and 13 Jbeta primers. Profiled with immunoSEQ multiplex PCR; TCRdb holds only in-frame clones, not every one. The table shows 270,000 or so clones, with around nine tenths occurring only once. The V gene's germline CDR1 is MNHEY and CDR2 SMNVEV (reference sequence). V gave up 7 bases and J gave up 0 bases; unmatched junction bases: 5. This CDR3 spans 14 amino acids. V usage is TRBV27 and J usage is TRBJ2-7, with TRBD1 identical over 8 bases. Sequencing was carried out using PBMCs. The receptor was isolated from a girl aged 2-15 years in good health and CMV-seronegative. The CDR3 spells CASTGQGNSYEQYF. For the CDR3, the DNA is TGTGCCAGCACCGGACAGGGTAACTCCTACGAGCAGTACTTC.